Sequencing of this T cell receptor beta chain was carried out in a study of blood T cells in healthy people across ages. Study at large: With template switching, about one barcoded beta molecule was captured per two T cells.

Study-level findings and limits: Older age went with lower TCR beta diversity per million T cells, in a roughly linear way. Diversity figures derived from one million T cells were judged to underestimate the true value.

About this clonotype itself: Its target is not known.

Trimming removed 10 bases from V and 5 bases from J, with 21 bases in between. Germline lookup yields CDR1 MNHEY and CDR2 SVGEGT. The CDR3 sequence is 15 residues long. Primed by a sample-barcoded 5' primer and a J-beta primer mix, a second PCR proceeded for 7 to 11 cycles. TCRdb re-derived calls from the 5' RACE reads in MiXCR, one entry per CDR3 protein. The table lists some 1.4 million distinct CDR3 sequences, roughly 40% of them singletons, with 7% to 9% in the top ten. The total RNA that was extracted per sample amounted to at least 5 micrograms. Input material: blood. The sequence was collected from a woman aged 18-35 years in good health. The chain has TRBV6-2 or TRBV6-3 and TRBJ2-1; maybe TRBD2 (6 bases). The CDR3 loop reads CATTLGLGRDNEQFF. The CDR3 DNA is TGTGCCACCACCCTGGGACTCGGACGGGACAATGAGCAGTTCTTC.